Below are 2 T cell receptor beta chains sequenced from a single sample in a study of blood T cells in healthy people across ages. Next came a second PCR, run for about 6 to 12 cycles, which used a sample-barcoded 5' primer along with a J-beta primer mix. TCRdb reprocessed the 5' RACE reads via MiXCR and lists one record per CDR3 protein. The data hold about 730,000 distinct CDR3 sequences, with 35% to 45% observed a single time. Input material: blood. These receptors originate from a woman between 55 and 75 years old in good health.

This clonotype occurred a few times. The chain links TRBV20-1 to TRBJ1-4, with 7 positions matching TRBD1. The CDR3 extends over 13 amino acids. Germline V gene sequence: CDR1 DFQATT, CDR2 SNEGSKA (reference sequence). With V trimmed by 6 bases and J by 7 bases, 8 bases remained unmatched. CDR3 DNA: TGCAGTGCCCCAGGGGGAACCCCTGAAAAACTGTTTTTT. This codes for CSAPGGTPEKLFF.

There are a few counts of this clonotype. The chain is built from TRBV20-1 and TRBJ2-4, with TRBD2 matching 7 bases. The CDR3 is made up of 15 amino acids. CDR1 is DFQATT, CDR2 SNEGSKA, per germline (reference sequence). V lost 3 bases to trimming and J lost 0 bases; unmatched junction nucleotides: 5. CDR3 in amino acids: CSASASGLAKNIQYF. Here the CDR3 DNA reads TGCAGTGCTAGTGCTAGCGGACTAGCCAAAAACATTCAGTACTTC.